This is a list of T cell receptor beta chains from one sample in a study of blood T cell repertoires in COVID-19. The assay was immunoSEQ multiplex PCR, and TCRdb's table has in-frame clones only and misses some. This table holds some 220,000 clones, 85% to 95% found once. Sample: peripheral blood. The receptors come from a man aged 30-40 years with COVID-19, enrolled during active disease. Each CDR3 is given with its conserved first and last residue. Each record gives: V gene, clone size, D gene, J gene, CDR3 protein, CDR3 DNA. D genes are given only for firm matches. Clone size is shown for a subset of rows, as once, few, many or a class of expanded clone.

v_call: TRBV4-2
clone_size: .
d_call: TRBD1
j_call: TRBJ1-4
cdr3_aa: CASSRVTGTGNKKLFF
cdr3_nt: TGTGCCAGCAGCCGGGTCACCGGGACAGGGAACAAAAAACTGTTTTTT

v_call: TRBV18
clone_size: .
d_call: .
j_call: TRBJ1-4
cdr3_aa: CASSPRGGGDEKLFF
cdr3_nt: TGTGCCAGCTCACCCCGGGGAGGGGGAGACGAAAAACTGTTTTTT

v_call: TRBV7-9
clone_size: once
d_call: .
j_call: TRBJ1-2
cdr3_aa: CASSSDTYYGYTF
cdr3_nt: TGTGCCAGCAGCTCGGACACCTACTATGGCTACACCTTC

v_call: TRBV25-1
clone_size: .
d_call: TRBD1
j_call: TRBJ1-5
cdr3_aa: CASSESGGGNQPQHF
cdr3_nt: TGTGCCAGCAGTGAATCAGGGGGCGGCAATCAGCCCCAGCATTTT

v_call: TRBV14
clone_size: once
d_call: .
j_call: TRBJ2-7
cdr3_aa: CASSQTRNEQYF
cdr3_nt: TGTGCCAGCAGCCAGACAAGGAACGAGCAGTACTTC

v_call: TRBV19
clone_size: .
d_call: TRBD1
j_call: TRBJ1-5
cdr3_aa: CASIAQGAENQPQHF
cdr3_nt: TGTGCCAGTATTGCACAGGGGGCGGAGAATCAGCCCCAGCATTTT

v_call: TRBV2
clone_size: .
d_call: .
j_call: TRBJ2-3
cdr3_aa: CASSIREHTQYF
cdr3_nt: TGTGCCAGCAGTATCCGGGAGCATACGCAGTATTTT

v_call: TRBV5-4
clone_size: .
d_call: .
j_call: TRBJ2-5
cdr3_aa: CASSLAGKETQYF
cdr3_nt: TGTGCCAGCAGCTTGGCAGGGAAAGAGACCCAGTACTTC

v_call: TRBV5-1
clone_size: .
d_call: TRBD1
j_call: TRBJ2-2
cdr3_aa: CASSLGQGDTGELFF
cdr3_nt: TGCGCCAGCAGCCTTGGACAGGGGGACACCGGGGAGCTGTTTTTT

v_call: TRBV5-5
clone_size: .
d_call: .
j_call: TRBJ1-3
cdr3_aa: CASSYSTEPGNTIYF
cdr3_nt: TGTGCCAGCAGCTATTCGACAGAGCCCGGAAACACCATATATTTT

v_call: TRBV5-4
clone_size: once
d_call: TRBD1
j_call: TRBJ2-3
cdr3_aa: CASSPLQLTGADTQYF
cdr3_nt: TGTGCCAGCAGCCCCCTACAATTAACAGGGGCAGATACGCAGTATTTT

v_call: TRBV5-1
clone_size: .
d_call: .
j_call: TRBJ2-1
cdr3_aa: CASYNQGNEQFF
cdr3_nt: TGCGCGAGCTATAATCAGGGCAATGAGCAGTTCTTC

v_call: TRBV6-5
clone_size: .
d_call: .
j_call: TRBJ1-2
cdr3_aa: CASSYSRGAANYGYTF
cdr3_nt: TGTGCCAGCAGTTACTCACGTGGGGCAGCTAACTATGGCTACACCTTC

v_call: TRBV18
clone_size: .
d_call: .
j_call: TRBJ1-6
cdr3_aa: CASSPTEDNSPLHF
cdr3_nt: TGTGCCAGCTCACCGACAGAAGATAATTCACCCCTCCACTTT

v_call: TRBV7-9
clone_size: .
d_call: .
j_call: TRBJ2-3
cdr3_aa: CASSLSGWPDTQYF
cdr3_nt: TGTGCCAGCAGCTTATCGGGGTGGCCGGATACGCAGTATTTT

v_call: TRBV7-9
clone_size: .
d_call: .
j_call: TRBJ1-1
cdr3_aa: CASSRGEGSSRNTEAFF
cdr3_nt: TGTGCCAGCAGCAGAGGGGAGGGCTCCAGTAGGAACACTGAAGCTTTCTTT

v_call: TRBV21-1
clone_size: .
d_call: .
j_call: TRBJ1-1
cdr3_aa: CASSKGPRTGGNTEAFF
cdr3_nt: TGTGCCAGCAGCAAAGGCCCCCGGACAGGGGGGAACACTGAAGCTTTCTTT

v_call: TRBV5-6
clone_size: .
d_call: .
j_call: TRBJ2-3
cdr3_aa: CASSLDQGSIRTDTQYF
cdr3_nt: TGTGCCAGCAGCTTGGATCAGGGGTCTATTAGGACAGATACGCAGTATTTT

v_call: TRBV18
clone_size: .
d_call: .
j_call: TRBJ2-3
cdr3_aa: CASSKEGPDTQYF
cdr3_nt: TGTGCCAGCTCAAAGGAGGGTCCAGATACGCAGTATTTT

v_call: TRBV10-3
clone_size: .
d_call: .
j_call: TRBJ1-6
cdr3_aa: CAISEDVGSSYNSPLHF
cdr3_nt: TGTGCCATCAGTGAGGACGTTGGGAGCTCCTATAATTCACCCCTCCACTTT

v_call: TRBV5-6
clone_size: .
d_call: .
j_call: TRBJ1-1
cdr3_aa: CASSLYTEAFF
cdr3_nt: TGTGCCAGCAGCTTGTATACTGAAGCTTTCTTT

v_call: TRBV11-2
clone_size: .
d_call: .
j_call: TRBJ1-5
cdr3_aa: CASSLEGQPQHF
cdr3_nt: TGTGCCAGCAGCCTCGAGGGTCAGCCCCAGCATTTT

v_call: TRBV7-9
clone_size: .
d_call: TRBD1
j_call: TRBJ1-6
cdr3_aa: CASSLGSRGDSPLHF
cdr3_nt: TGTGCCAGCAGCTTAGGCAGCAGGGGGGATTCACCCCTCCACTTT

v_call: TRBV10-3
clone_size: .
d_call: .
j_call: TRBJ1-2
cdr3_aa: CAISVRGGHGYTF
cdr3_nt: TGTGCCATCAGTGTAAGGGGGGGACACGGCTACACCTTC

v_call: TRBV3-1/TRBV3-2
clone_size: .
d_call: TRBD1
j_call: TRBJ2-3
cdr3_aa: CASSQQQGAFLDTQYF
cdr3_nt: TGTGCCAGCAGCCAACAACAGGGGGCCTTCTTAGATACGCAGTATTTT

v_call: TRBV7-9
clone_size: few
d_call: .
j_call: TRBJ1-2
cdr3_aa: CASRRGVRHPLDGYTF
cdr3_nt: TGTGCCAGCAGGAGAGGCGTTCGCCACCCCCTAGATGGCTACACCTTC

v_call: TRBV3-1/TRBV3-2
clone_size: .
d_call: TRBD2
j_call: TRBJ2-5
cdr3_aa: CASSHRGLAGAETQYF
cdr3_nt: TGTGCCAGCAGCCACCGGGGGTTAGCGGGGGCGGAGACCCAGTACTTC

v_call: TRBV29-1
clone_size: .
d_call: .
j_call: TRBJ2-5
cdr3_aa: CSVEGWAGVHQETQYF
cdr3_nt: TGCAGCGTTGAAGGTTGGGCAGGGGTCCACCAAGAGACCCAGTACTTC

v_call: TRBV5-1
clone_size: .
d_call: .
j_call: TRBJ2-7
cdr3_aa: CASSLPRVGDEQYF
cdr3_nt: TGCGCCAGCAGCTTACCCAGGGTCGGCGACGAGCAGTACTTC

v_call: TRBV24-1
clone_size: .
d_call: .
j_call: TRBJ1-2
cdr3_aa: CATSDYIGLHSGYTF
cdr3_nt: TGTGCCACCAGTGATTACATAGGCCTCCACAGTGGCTACACCTTC